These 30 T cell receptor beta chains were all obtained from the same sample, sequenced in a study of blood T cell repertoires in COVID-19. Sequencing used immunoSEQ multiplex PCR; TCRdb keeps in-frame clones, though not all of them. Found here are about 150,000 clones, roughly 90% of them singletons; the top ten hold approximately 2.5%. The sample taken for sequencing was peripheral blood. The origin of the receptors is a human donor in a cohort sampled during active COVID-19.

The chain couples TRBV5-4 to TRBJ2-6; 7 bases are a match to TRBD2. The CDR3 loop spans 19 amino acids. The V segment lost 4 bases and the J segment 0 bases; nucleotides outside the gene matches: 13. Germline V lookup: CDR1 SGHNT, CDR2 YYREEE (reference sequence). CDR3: CASSPTGGFMGSGANVLTF. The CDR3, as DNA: TGTGCCAGCAGCCCCACGGGAGGTTTCATGGGCTCTGGGGCCAACGTCCTGACTTTC. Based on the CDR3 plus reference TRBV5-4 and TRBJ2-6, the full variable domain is ETGVTQSPTHLIKTRGQQVTLRCSSQSGHNTVSWYQQALGQGPQFIFQYYREEENGRGNFPPRFSGLQFPNYSSELNVNALELDDSALYLCASSPTGGFMGSGANVLTFGAGSRLTVL.

The CDR3 nucleotides are TGTGCCTGGAGTGTTTACGTCAGATCGAACACTGAAGCTTTCTTT. Its translation: CAWSVYVRSNTEAFF. J is TRBJ1-1 and V is TRBV30, with no clear D. This CDR3 has 15 residues. Germline V gives CDR1 GTSNPN, CDR2 SVGIG (reference sequence). Trimming cost V 0 bases and J 1 base, with 12 bases left between them. The full variable domain, with the rest looked up from reference TRBV30 and TRBJ1-1, is SQTIHQWPATLVQPVGSPLSLECTVEGTSNPNLYWYRQAAGRGLQLLFYSVGIGQISSEVPQNLSASRPQDRQFILSSKKLLLSDSGFYLCAWSVYVRSNTEAFFGQGTRLTVV.

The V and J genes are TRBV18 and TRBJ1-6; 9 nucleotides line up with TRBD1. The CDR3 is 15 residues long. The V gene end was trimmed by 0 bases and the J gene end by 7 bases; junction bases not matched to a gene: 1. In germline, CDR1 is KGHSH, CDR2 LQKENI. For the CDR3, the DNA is TGTGCCAGCTCACCACCGGGACAGGGAAATTCACCCCTCCACTTT. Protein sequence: CASSPPGQGNSPLHF. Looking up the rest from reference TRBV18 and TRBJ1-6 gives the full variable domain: NAGVMQNPRHLVRRRGQEARLRCSPMKGHSHVYWYRQLPEEGLKFMVYLQKENIIDESGMPKERFSAEFPKEGPSILRIQQVVRGDSAAYFCASSPPGQGNSPLHFGNGTRLTVT.

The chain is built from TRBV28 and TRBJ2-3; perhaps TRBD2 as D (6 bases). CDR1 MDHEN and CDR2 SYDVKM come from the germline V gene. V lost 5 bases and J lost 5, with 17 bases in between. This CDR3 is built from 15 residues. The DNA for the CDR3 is TGTGCCAGCAGTAGGCCGGGACTTCAGATAGATACGCAGTATTTT. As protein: CASSRPGLQIDTQYF.

CDR3 protein: CASGTGLGRTDTQYF. The CDR3 DNA sequence: TGTGCCAGCGGGACCGGACTAGGGAGGACAGATACGCAGTATTTT. This chain links TRBV7-2 with TRBJ2-3; 7 nucleotides match TRBD2. After removal of 8 bases from V and 3 bases from J, the junction contained 11 bases not matched to a gene. This CDR3 is built from 15 residues. Per germline, CDR1 SGHTA and CDR2 FQGNSA.

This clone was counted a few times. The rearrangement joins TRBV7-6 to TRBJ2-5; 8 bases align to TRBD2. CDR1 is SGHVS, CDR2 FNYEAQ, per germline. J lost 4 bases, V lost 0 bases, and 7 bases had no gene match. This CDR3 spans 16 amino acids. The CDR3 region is CASSLAPGGRRETQYF. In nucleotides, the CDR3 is TGTGCCAGCAGCTTAGCGCCGGGCGGGAGGAGAGAGACCCAGTACTTC.

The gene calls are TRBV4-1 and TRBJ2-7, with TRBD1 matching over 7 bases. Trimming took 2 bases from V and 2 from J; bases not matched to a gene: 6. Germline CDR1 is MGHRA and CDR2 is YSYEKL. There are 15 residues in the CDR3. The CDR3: CASSQNTGDPYEQYF. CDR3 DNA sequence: TGCGCCAGCAGCCAAAATACAGGGGATCCCTACGAGCAGTACTTC.

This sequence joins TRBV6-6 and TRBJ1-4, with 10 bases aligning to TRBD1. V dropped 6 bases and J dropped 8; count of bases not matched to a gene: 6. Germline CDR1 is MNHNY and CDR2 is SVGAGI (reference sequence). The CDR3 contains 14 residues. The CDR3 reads CASRTGTGDEKLFF. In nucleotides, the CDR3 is TGTGCCAGCAGAACCGGGACAGGGGACGAAAAACTGTTTTTT.

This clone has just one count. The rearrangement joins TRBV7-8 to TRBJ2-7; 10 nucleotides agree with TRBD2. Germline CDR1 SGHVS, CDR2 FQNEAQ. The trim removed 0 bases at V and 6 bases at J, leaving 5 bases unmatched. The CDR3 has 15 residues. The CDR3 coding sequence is TGTGCCAGCAGCTTAGCCTTAGCGGGGGGTCTCGAGCAGTACTTC. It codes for CASSLALAGGLEQYF.

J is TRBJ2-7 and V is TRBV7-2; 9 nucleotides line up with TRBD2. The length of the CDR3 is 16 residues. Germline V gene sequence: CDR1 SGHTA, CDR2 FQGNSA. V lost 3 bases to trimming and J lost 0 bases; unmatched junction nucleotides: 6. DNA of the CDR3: TGTGCCAGCAGCTTTCGGAGCGGGGGGAGCTCCTACGAGCAGTACTTC. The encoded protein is CASSFRSGGSSYEQYF.

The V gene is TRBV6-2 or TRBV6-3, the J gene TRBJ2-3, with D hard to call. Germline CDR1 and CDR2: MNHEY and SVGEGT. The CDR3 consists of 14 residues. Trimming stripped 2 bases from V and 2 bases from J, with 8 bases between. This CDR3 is CASSYGQNTDTQYF. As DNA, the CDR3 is TGTGCCAGCAGTTACGGGCAGAACACAGATACGCAGTATTTT.

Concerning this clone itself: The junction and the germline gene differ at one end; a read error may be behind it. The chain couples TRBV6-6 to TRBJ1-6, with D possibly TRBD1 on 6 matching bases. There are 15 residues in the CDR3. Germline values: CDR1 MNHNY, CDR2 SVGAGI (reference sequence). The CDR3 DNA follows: TGTGCCAGCATCCCGGGACACAAAGATAATTCTCCCCTCCACTTT. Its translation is CASIPGHKDNSPLHF.

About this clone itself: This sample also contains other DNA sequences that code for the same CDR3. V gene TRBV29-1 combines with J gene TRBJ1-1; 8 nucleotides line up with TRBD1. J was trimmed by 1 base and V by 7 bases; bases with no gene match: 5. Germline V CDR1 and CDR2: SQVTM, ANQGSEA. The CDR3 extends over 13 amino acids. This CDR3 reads CSASTGGNTEAFF. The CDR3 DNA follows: TGCAGCGCTTCTACAGGGGGGAACACTGAAGCTTTCTTT.

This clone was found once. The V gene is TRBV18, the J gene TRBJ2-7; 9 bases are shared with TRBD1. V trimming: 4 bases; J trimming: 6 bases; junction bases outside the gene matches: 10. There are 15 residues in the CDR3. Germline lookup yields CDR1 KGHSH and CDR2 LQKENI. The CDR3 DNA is TGTGCCAGCTCACAGGACAGGGGAGGGCACGGCGAGCAGTACTTC. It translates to CASSQDRGGHGEQYF.

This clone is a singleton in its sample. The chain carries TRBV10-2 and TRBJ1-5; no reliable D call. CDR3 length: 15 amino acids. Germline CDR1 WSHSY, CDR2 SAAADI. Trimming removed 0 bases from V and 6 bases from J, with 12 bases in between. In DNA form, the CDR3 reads TGCGCCAGCAGTGAGTCGGCAGGAGGTGGTCAGCCCCAGCATTTT. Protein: CASSESAGGGQPQHF.

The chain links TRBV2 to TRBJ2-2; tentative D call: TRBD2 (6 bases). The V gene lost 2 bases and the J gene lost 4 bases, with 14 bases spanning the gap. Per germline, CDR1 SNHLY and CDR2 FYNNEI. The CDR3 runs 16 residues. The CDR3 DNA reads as TGTGCCAGCAGTGAACGGGGGAGCGATTTCACCGGGGAGCTGTTTTTT. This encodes CASSERGSDFTGELFF.

The CDR3 DNA reads TGTGCCAGCAGCGTTACAGGGACCTTCATTGTGAGGTACGAGCAGTACTTC. Its protein product is CASSVTGTFIVRYEQYF. The chain couples TRBV9 to TRBJ2-7; weak D call: TRBD1 (6 bases). Per the germline V gene, CDR1 is SGDLS and CDR2 is YYNGEE. This CDR3 has 17 amino acids. Between the trimmed V and J ends, which lost 2 bases and 4 bases, there was a span of 22 bases.

DNA for the CDR3: TGTGCCAGCTCACCGGCCGGACTAGCGGCAGGGAATGAGCAGTTCTTC. It translates to CASSPAGLAAGNEQFF. This chain joins TRBV18 and TRBJ2-1; 10 bases agree with TRBD2. CDR1 and CDR2 (germline): KGHSH, LQKENI. V shed 3 bases and J 7 bases; nucleotides not matched to a gene: 9. This CDR3 is built from 16 residues. Looking up the rest from reference TRBV18 and TRBJ2-1 gives the full variable domain: NAGVMQNPRHLVRRRGQEARLRCSPMKGHSHVYWYRQLPEEGLKFMVYLQKENIIDESGMPKERFSAEFPKEGPSILRIQQVVRGDSAAYFCASSPAGLAAGNEQFFGPGTRLTVL.

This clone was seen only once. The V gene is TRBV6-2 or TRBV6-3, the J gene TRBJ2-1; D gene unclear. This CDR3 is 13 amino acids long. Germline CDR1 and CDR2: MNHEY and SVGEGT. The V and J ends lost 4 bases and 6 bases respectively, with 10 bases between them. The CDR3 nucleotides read TGTGCCAGCAGTTTCAGGTTTGGCAATGAGCAGTTCTTC. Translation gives CASSFRFGNEQFF.

CDR3 DNA: TGTGCCAGCAGTGAACAGGGCATGACTAGCACAGATACGCAGTATTTT. It specifies CASSEQGMTSTDTQYF. V is TRBV27 and J is TRBJ2-3; weak D call: TRBD1 (6 bases). Germline V CDR1 and CDR2: MNHEY, SMNVEV (reference sequence). V shed 5 bases and J shed 0 bases, with 15 bases lying between them. CDR3 length: 16 residues.

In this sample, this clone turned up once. CDR3 sequence reads: CASSIPGAKETQYF. CDR3 coding DNA: TGTGCCAGTAGTATCCCAGGGGCGAAGGAGACCCAGTACTTC. The V and J genes are TRBV19 and TRBJ2-5, with a weak D call TRBD1 (6 bases). Germline values: CDR1 LNHDA, CDR2 SQIVND (reference sequence). The V end was cut by 3 bases, the J end by 5 bases, with 13 bases between. The CDR3 sequence is 14 residues long.

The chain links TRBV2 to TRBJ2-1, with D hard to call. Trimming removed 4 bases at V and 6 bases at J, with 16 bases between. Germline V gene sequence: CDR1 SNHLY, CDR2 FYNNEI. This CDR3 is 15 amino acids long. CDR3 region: CASSVVEIVGNEQFF. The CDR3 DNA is TGTGCCAGCAGTGTAGTAGAGATTGTCGGCAATGAGCAGTTCTTC. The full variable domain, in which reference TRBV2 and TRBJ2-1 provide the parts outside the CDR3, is EPEVTQTPSHQVTQMGQEVILRCVPISNHLYFYWYRQILGQKVEFLVSFYNNEISEKSEIFDDQFSVERPDGSNFTLKIRSTKLEDSAMYFCASSVVEIVGNEQFFGPGTRLTVL.

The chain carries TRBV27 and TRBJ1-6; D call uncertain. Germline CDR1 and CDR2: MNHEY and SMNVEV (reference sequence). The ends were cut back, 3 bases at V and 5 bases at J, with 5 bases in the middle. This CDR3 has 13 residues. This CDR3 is CASSLEHNSPLHF. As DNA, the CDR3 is TGTGCCAGCAGTTTGGAGCATAATTCACCCCTCCACTTT.

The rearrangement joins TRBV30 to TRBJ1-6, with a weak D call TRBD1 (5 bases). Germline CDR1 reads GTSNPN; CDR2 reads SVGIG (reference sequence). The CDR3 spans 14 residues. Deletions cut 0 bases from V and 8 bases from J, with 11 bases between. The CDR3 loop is CAWSVARGYSPLHF. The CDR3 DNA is TGTGCCTGGAGTGTGGCTAGGGGTTATTCACCCCTCCACTTT.

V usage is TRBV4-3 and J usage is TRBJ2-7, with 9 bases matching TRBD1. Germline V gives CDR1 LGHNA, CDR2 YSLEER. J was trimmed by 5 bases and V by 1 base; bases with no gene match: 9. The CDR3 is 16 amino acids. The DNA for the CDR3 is TGCGCCAGCAGCCAAGGACCCCCGGGACAGGGTAACGAGCAGTACTTC. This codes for CASSQGPPGQGNEQYF.

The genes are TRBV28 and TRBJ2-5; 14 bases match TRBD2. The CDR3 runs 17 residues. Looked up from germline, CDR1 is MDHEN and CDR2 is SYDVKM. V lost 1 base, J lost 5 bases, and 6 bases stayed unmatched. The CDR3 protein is CASSLLRRLAGGETQYF. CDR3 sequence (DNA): TGTGCCAGCAGTTTATTGAGAAGACTAGCGGGGGGGGAGACCCAGTACTTC.

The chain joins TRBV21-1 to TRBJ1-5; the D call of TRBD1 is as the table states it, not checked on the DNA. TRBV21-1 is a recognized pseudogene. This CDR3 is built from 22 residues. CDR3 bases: TGTGCCAGCAGCAAAGGAGCAGTGCGTTCGGGGACAGGGGCATATAGCAATCAGCCCCAGCATTTT. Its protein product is CASSKGAVRSGTGAYSNQPQHF.

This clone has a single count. In DNA form, the CDR3 reads TGTGCCAGCAGCCCTCAAGGGGGGGCAACCGGCACAGATACGCAGTATTTT. Translating gives CASSPQGGATGTDTQYF. The chain joins TRBV3-1 (or the pseudogene TRBV3-2) to TRBJ2-3; possibly TRBD2 for D (7 bases). The germline CDR1 and CDR2 sequences are LGHDT and YNNKEL (reference sequence). The CDR3 runs to 17 residues. V lost 4 bases, J lost 1 base, and 18 bases lay in between.

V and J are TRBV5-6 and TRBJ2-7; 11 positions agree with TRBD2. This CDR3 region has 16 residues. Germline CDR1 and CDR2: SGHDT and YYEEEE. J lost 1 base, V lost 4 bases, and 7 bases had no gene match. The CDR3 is CASSMTTSGASYEQYF. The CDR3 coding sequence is TGTGCCAGCAGCATGACGACTAGCGGGGCTTCCTACGAGCAGTACTTC.

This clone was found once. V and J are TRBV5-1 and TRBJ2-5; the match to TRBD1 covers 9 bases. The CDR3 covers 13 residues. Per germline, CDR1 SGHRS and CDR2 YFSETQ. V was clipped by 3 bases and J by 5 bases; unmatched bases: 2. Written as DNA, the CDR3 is TGCGCCAGCAGCTCCGGGACAGGGGAGACCCAGTACTTC. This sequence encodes CASSSGTGETQYF.